This paragraph covers one T cell receptor beta chain sequence. These data originate in a study of control samples from healthy donors and cancer patients. Clones were read by immunoSEQ multiplex PCR, and TCRdb kept only the in-frame ones, dropping some. The data show 100,000 to 150,000 clones, about 90% seen once. The receptor was derived from a woman aged 45-59 years in good health. Sequenced material: blood.

CDR3 nucleotides: TGTGCCATCAGCCCTGGGGGATTTAATGGCTACACCTTC. Amino acid sequence: CAISPGGFNGYTF. The chain combines TRBV10-3 with TRBJ1-2; tentative D call: TRBD1 (5 bases). V lost 6 bases to trimming and J lost 6 bases, with 14 bases between them. The germline gives CDR1 ENHRY, CDR2 SYGVKD. The CDR3 is made up of 13 amino acids.